This is a list of T cell receptor beta chains from one sample in a study of identical twins. MiXCR, run by TCRdb on the 5' RACE reads, gives a single entry per CDR3 protein. In the table there are roughly 700,000 distinct CDR3 sequences, more than 6.5% of which are singletons. These data also featured in a second study, about yellow fever vaccine responses in identical twins.

The source material was PBMCs. The source of these receptors is a woman younger than 35 in good health. Each CDR3 is given with its conserved first and last residue. Fields, in order: CDR3 length, V gene, clone size, J gene, D gene, CDR3 protein, CDR3 DNA. The D gene is left open where the match is weak. The size field is filled for only some rows; it gives once, few, many or a size class.

15,TRBV9,few,TRBJ2-3,TRBD2,CASSGAGGRTDTQYF,TGTGCCAGCAGCGGAGCGGGGGGACGCACAGATACGCAGTATTTT
15,TRBV3-1,many,TRBJ2-2,NA,CASSQARKFTGELFF,TGTGCCAGCAGCCAAGCCAGGAAGTTCACCGGGGAGCTGTTTTTT
16,TRBV28,few,TRBJ2-7,TRBD2,CASSLSGTSVSYEQYF,TGTGCCAGCAGTTTATCCGGGACTAGCGTCTCCTACGAGCAGTACTTC
12,TRBV5-1,NA,TRBJ2-7,TRBD1,CASSWTGHEQYF,TGCGCCAGCAGCTGGACAGGCCACGAGCAGTACTTC
15,TRBV6-5,few,TRBJ2-5,TRBD1,CASSYSRGGAETQYF,TGTGCCAGCAGTTACTCTCGAGGGGGCGCAGAGACCCAGTACTTC
15,TRBV12-3/TRBV12-4,few,TRBJ2-7,TRBD1,CASRGGTGGRYEQYF,TGTGCCAGCAGGGGCGGGACAGGGGGTCGGTACGAGCAGTACTTC
14,TRBV7-8,few,TRBJ2-7,NA,CASSLVRGSDEQYF,TGTGCCAGCAGCTTAGTGCGAGGGAGCGACGAGCAGTACTTC
12,TRBV6-2/TRBV6-3,NA,TRBJ2-7,NA,CASSWPVGEQYF,TGTGCCAGCAGTTGGCCGGTTGGGGAGCAGTACTTC
18,TRBV12-3/TRBV12-4,NA,TRBJ2-2,TRBD2,CASSFKGLAGANTGELFF,TGTGCCAGCAGTTTTAAGGGACTAGCGGGAGCAAACACCGGGGAGCTGTTTTTT
16,TRBV12-3/TRBV12-4,many,TRBJ2-1,TRBD2,CASSLWTSESYNEQFF,TGTGCCAGCAGTTTATGGACTAGCGAGTCCTACAATGAGCAGTTCTTC
13,TRBV2,many,TRBJ2-4,NA,CASIKGAGHIQYF,TGTGCCAGCATTAAAGGGGCTGGGCACATTCAGTACTTC
14,TRBV5-1,many,TRBJ1-2,TRBD1,CASRPGTGNYGYTF,TGCGCCAGCAGACCCGGGACAGGGAACTATGGCTACACCTTC
15,TRBV27,few,TRBJ2-1,TRBD2,CASSLLAGDWNEQFF,TGTGCCAGCAGTCTCTTAGCGGGAGACTGGAATGAGCAGTTCTTC
15,TRBV5-1,NA,TRBJ2-5,TRBD1,CASSRQGGIQETQYF,TGCGCCAGCAGCAGACAGGGGGGTATACAAGAGACCCAGTACTTC
19,TRBV3-1,NA,TRBJ1-2,TRBD1,CASSRRGVTGGRSHGGYTF,TGTGCCAGCAGCCGAAGAGGAGTGACAGGGGGCCGCTCCCATGGTGGCTACACCTTC
12,TRBV30,NA,TRBJ2-5,TRBD2,CAWSGGGETQYF,TGTGCCTGGAGTGGGGGGGGTGAGACCCAGTACTTC
13,TRBV7-9,NA,TRBJ2-3,NA,CASSLTRGNTQYF,TGTGCCAGCAGCTTAACACGCGGAAATACGCAGTATTTT
18,TRBV5-1,many,TRBJ2-3,TRBD2,CASSGGLAGATSTDTQYF,TGCGCCAGCAGCGGGGGACTAGCGGGGGCCACTAGCACAGATACGCAGTATTTT
16,TRBV6-5,few,TRBJ2-7,TRBD1,CASSYGRDSYSYEQYF,TGTGCCAGCAGTTACGGTCGGGACAGCTACTCCTACGAGCAGTACTTC
14,TRBV6-1,few,TRBJ1-1,NA,CASNPQGEGSEAFF,TGTGCCAGCAACCCACAGGGTGAGGGGTCTGAAGCTTTCTTT
16,TRBV3-1,NA,TRBJ2-1,TRBD2,CASSQLLPGGLNEQFF,TGTGCCAGCAGCCAACTCTTGCCGGGAGGGTTGAATGAGCAGTTCTTC
15,TRBV10-3,few,TRBJ2-7,NA,CATTIRRDVSYEQYF,TGTGCCACAACGATCAGGCGGGATGTCTCCTACGAGCAGTACTTC
15,TRBV6-5,few,TRBJ2-1,NA,CASSYFWVEGVEQFF,TGTGCCAGCAGTTATTTTTGGGTAGAGGGAGTAGAACAGTTCTTC
18,TRBV7-8,NA,TRBJ1-5,NA,CASSPTPPGTWSNQPQHF,TGTGCCAGCAGCCCCACTCCTCCCGGGACGTGGAGCAATCAGCCCCAGCATTTT
14,TRBV7-6,NA,TRBJ2-5,TRBD1,CASSVTGGMETQYF,TGTGCCAGCAGCGTAACAGGGGGCATGGAGACCCAGTACTTC
16,TRBV4-3,NA,TRBJ2-7,TRBD2,CASSQDSIGLVYEQYF,TGCGCCAGCAGCCAAGATAGTATAGGACTAGTCTACGAGCAGTACTTC
13,TRBV2,few,TRBJ2-5,NA,CASSVRVEETQYF,TGTGCCAGCAGTGTCCGGGTCGAAGAGACCCAGTACTTC
13,TRBV10-3,NA,TRBJ2-2,NA,CAISATGTGELFF,TGTGCCATCAGTGCCACAGGTACCGGGGAGCTGTTTTTT
11,TRBV20-1,NA,TRBJ2-5,NA,CSASVVGTQYF,TGCAGTGCTAGTGTGGTGGGGACCCAGTACTTC
14,TRBV10-3,many,TRBJ2-3,NA,CAISGGLGADTQYF,TGTGCCATCAGTGGGGGCCTGGGAGCGGATACGCAGTATTTT
15,TRBV3-1,NA,TRBJ2-2,NA,CASSAPGTQGGELFF,TGTGCCAGCAGCGCGCCCGGGACTCAGGGCGGGGAGCTGTTTTTT
13,TRBV20-1,few,TRBJ2-1,NA,CSAPVPPRNEQFF,TGCAGTGCTCCGGTTCCGCCTCGCAATGAGCAGTTCTTC
15,TRBV7-9,many,TRBJ1-1,TRBD1,CASSARDRAQEKAFF,TGTGCCAGCAGCGCCCGGGACAGGGCCCAGGAGAAAGCTTTCTTT
17,TRBV25-1,few,TRBJ1-5,NA,CASSDLEPGYSNQPQHF,TGTGCCAGCAGTGACCTGGAACCAGGCTATAGCAATCAGCCCCAGCATTTT
15,TRBV24-1,NA,TRBJ1-2,TRBD1,CATSDFGTGSDGYTF,TGTGCCACCAGTGATTTTGGGACAGGGTCGGATGGCTACACCTTC
15,TRBV18,NA,TRBJ2-1,NA,CASSALASSYNEQFF,TGTGCCAGCTCAGCCCTAGCGAGCTCCTACAATGAGCAGTTCTTC
15,TRBV13,many,TRBJ2-5,NA,CASSSRGGGLETQYF,TGTGCCAGCAGCTCCCGAGGGGGAGGGCTAGAGACCCAGTACTTC
16,TRBV7-2,NA,TRBJ2-7,TRBD2,CASSLVGGASGYEQYF,TGTGCCAGCAGCTTAGTAGGAGGGGCTAGCGGGTACGAGCAGTACTTC
15,TRBV12-3/TRBV12-4,many,TRBJ1-2,TRBD1,CASSPLQGESYGYTF,TGTGCCAGCAGTCCATTACAGGGGGAGAGTTATGGCTACACCTTC
13,TRBV7-7,NA,TRBJ2-2,NA,CATRAGTTGELFF,TGTGCTACGCGGGCGGGGACGACCGGGGAGCTGTTTTTT
16,TRBV24-1,NA,TRBJ2-1,TRBD2,CATSDRSGSTGNEQFF,TGTGCCACCAGTGATAGAAGCGGGAGTACGGGGAATGAGCAGTTCTTC
14,TRBV27,NA,TRBJ2-1,NA,CASSFEVGYNEQFF,TGTGCCAGCAGTTTCGAGGTGGGTTACAATGAGCAGTTCTTC
14,TRBV9,few,TRBJ2-3,NA,CASSPLGGGGTQYF,TGTGCCAGCAGCCCCTTGGGGGGGGGCGGTACGCAGTATTTT
11,TRBV29-1,many,TRBJ1-1,NA,CSVEDLTEAFF,TGCAGCGTTGAAGATCTCACTGAAGCTTTCTTT
15,TRBV4-3,few,TRBJ2-3,NA,CASSETGMVGDTQYF,TGCGCCAGCAGCGAAACAGGGATGGTGGGTGATACGCAGTATTTT
15,TRBV28,NA,TRBJ2-5,NA,CASRSWGMTEETQYF,TGTGCCAGCAGATCTTGGGGGATGACGGAAGAGACCCAGTACTTC
15,TRBV7-9,NA,TRBJ1-1,NA,CASSISGRVNTEAFF,TGTGCCAGCAGCATCTCCGGGCGGGTGAACACTGAAGCTTTCTTT